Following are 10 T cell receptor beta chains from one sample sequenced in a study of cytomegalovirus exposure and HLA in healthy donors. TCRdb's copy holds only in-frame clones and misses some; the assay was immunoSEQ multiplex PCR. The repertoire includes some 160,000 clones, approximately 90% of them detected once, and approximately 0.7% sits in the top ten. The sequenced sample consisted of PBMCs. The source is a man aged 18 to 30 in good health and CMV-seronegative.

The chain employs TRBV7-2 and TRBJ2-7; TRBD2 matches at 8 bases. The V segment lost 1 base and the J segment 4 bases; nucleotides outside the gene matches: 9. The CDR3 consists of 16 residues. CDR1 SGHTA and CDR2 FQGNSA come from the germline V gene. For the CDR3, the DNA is TGTGCCAGCAGCTTAGATTTGTTTAGCGGGGAATACGAGCAGTACTTC. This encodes CASSLDLFSGEYEQYF.

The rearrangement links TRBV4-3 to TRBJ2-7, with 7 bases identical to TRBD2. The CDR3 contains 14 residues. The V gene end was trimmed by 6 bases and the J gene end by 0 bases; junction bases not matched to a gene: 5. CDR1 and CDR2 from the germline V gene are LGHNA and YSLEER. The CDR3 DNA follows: TGCGCCAGCAGGGCAGGCGGGAGCTCCTACGAGCAGTACGTC. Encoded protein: CASRAGGSSYEQYV.

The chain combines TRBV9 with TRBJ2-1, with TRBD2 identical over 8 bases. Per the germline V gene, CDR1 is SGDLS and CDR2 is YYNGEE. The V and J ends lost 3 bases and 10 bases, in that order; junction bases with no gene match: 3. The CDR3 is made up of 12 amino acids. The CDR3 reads CASSGPSGEQFF. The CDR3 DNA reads TGTGCCAGCAGCGGACCTAGCGGGGAGCAGTTCTTC.

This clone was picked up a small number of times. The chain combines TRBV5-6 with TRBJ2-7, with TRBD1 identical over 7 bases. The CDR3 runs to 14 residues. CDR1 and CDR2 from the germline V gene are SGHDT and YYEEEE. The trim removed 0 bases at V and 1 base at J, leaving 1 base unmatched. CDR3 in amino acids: CASSLEQGSYEQYV. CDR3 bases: TGTGCCAGCAGCTTGGAACAGGGGTCCTACGAGCAGTACGTC.

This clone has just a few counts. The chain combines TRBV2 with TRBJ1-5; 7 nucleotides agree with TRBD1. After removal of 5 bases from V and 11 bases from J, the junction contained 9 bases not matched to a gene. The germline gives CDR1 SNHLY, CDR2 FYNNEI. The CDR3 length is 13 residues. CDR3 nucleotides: TGTGCCAGCAGTTCTGACAGGGAGAGGGCCCAGCATTTT. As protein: CASSSDRERAQHF.

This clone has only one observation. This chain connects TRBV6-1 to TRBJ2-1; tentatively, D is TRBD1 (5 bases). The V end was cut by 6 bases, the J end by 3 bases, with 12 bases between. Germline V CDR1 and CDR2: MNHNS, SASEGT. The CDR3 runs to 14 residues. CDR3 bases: TGTGCCAGCAGCAGGGCAGTCCTCTACAATGAGCAGTTCTTC. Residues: CASSRAVLYNEQFF.

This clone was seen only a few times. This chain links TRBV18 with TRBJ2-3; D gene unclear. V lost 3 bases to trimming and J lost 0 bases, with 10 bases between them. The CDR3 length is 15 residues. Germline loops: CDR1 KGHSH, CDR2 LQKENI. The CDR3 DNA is TGTGCCAGCTCACCCGTCCTTCTCAGCACAGATACGCAGTATTTT. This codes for CASSPVLLSTDTQYF.

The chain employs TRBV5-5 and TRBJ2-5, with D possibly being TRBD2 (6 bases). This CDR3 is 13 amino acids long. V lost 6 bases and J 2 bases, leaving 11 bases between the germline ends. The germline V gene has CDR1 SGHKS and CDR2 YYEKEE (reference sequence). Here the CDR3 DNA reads TGTGCCAGCAATGTCGGGGGACAAGAGACCCAGTACTTC. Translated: CASNVGGQETQYF.

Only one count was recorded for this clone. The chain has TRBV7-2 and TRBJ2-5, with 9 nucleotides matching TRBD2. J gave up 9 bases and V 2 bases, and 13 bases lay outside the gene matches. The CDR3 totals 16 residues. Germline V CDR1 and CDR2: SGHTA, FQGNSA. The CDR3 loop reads CASSLMAGGTQDPQYF. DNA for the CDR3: TGTGCCAGCAGCTTAATGGCGGGGGGGACCCAAGATCCCCAGTACTTC.

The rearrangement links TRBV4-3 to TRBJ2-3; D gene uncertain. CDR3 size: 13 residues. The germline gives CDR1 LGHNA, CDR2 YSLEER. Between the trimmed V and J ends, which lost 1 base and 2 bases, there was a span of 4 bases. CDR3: CASSQASTDTQYF. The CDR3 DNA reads TGCGCCAGCAGCCAAGCTTCCACAGATACGCAGTATTTT.